The 30 T cell receptor beta chains in this list originate from one sample, sequenced in a study of OX40 agonist ivuxolimab in advanced cancers. TCRdb's copy holds only in-frame clones and misses some; the assay was immunoSEQ multiplex PCR. Of 55,000 to 75,000 clones in the sample, roughly 80% are singletons; the top ten hold roughly 4.9%. Sequencing was performed on CD4+ or CD8+ T cells sorted from blood, taken in a trial of the OX40 agonist ivuxolimab. Every receptor here comes from an adult with an advanced solid tumor such as melanoma, head and neck, liver or kidney cancer.

The chain carries TRBV2 and TRBJ2-3; tentative D call: TRBD2 (5 bases). The CDR3 length is 13 residues. V lost 5 bases and J 2 bases, leaving 8 bases between the germline ends. Germline assignment: CDR1 SNHLY and CDR2 FYNNEI. CDR3 bases: TGTGCCAGCAGTACCCGGGACACAGATACGCAGTATTTT. Encoded protein: CASSTRDTDTQYF.

The chain couples TRBV4-1 to TRBJ1-4, with D possibly matching TRBD1 (6 bases). Germline CDR1 MGHRA, CDR2 YSYEKL. V dropped 3 bases and J dropped 7 bases, with 21 bases sitting between them. This CDR3 comprises 17 residues. The CDR3 sequence is CASSQTGGGGSGEKLFF. CDR3 DNA sequence: TGCGCCAGCAGCCAGACAGGAGGGGGAGGCTCTGGTGAAAAACTGTTTTTT.

Relative to its sample, this clone is medium-sized. The V call is TRBV6-1, the J call TRBJ2-7; 9 nucleotides match TRBD1. Trimming removed 6 bases from V and 5 bases from J; junction bases left unmatched: 8. Germline CDR1 and CDR2: MNHNS and SASEGT. The CDR3 sequence is 14 residues long. The CDR3 coding sequence is TGTGCCAGCAGGCCGGGACAGGGTTTCAACGAGCAGTACTTC. Protein: CASRPGQGFNEQYF.

The rearrangement uses TRBV19 and TRBJ2-5, with a tentative D call TRBD2 (5 bases). V gave up 1 base and J gave up 6 bases, with 9 bases separating them. Germline lookup yields CDR1 LNHDA and CDR2 SQIVND (reference sequence). The CDR3 has 13 amino acids. The CDR3 loop reads CASSIAGDQTQYF. The CDR3 nucleotides are TGTGCCAGTAGTATAGCCGGGGATCAGACCCAGTACTTC.

V gene TRBV5-4 combines with J gene TRBJ2-7; D not certain. Trimming left V 0 bases short and J 5 bases short, with 18 bases between. Per germline, CDR1 SGHNT and CDR2 YYREEE (reference sequence). The CDR3 length is 16 residues. DNA of the CDR3: TGTGCCAGCAGCTTGGGACGTTGGACCCAAGGCAACGAGCAGTACTTC. Translating it yields CASSLGRWTQGNEQYF. The entire variable domain, with the rest obtained from reference TRBV5-4 and TRBJ2-7, is as follows: ETGVTQSPTHLIKTRGQQVTLRCSSQSGHNTVSWYQQALGQGPQFIFQYYREEENGRGNFPPRFSGLQFPNYSSELNVNALELDDSALYLCASSLGRWTQGNEQYFGPGTRLTVT.

The V gene is TRBV25-1, the J gene TRBJ2-5; D call uncertain. The J call could be wrong; TRBJ2-7 is a better fit for the DNA end. CDR1 MGHDK and CDR2 SYGVNS come from the germline V gene. CDR3 length: 12 amino acids. The CDR3: CASSPSSYEQYF. The CDR3 DNA sequence: TGTGCCAGCAGTCCCAGCTCCTACGAGCAGTACTTC.

The chain combines TRBV18 with TRBJ1-3; D perhaps matches TRBD1 (6 bases). The V gene lost 4 bases and the J gene lost 3 bases, with 10 bases spanning the gap. The CDR3 extends over 14 amino acids. The V gene's germline CDR1 is KGHSH and CDR2 LQKENI. CDR3 protein: CASSLQGSGNTIYF. CDR3 nucleotides: TGTGCCAGCTCACTGCAGGGGAGTGGAAACACCATATATTTT.

The chain couples TRBV10-3 to TRBJ2-2, with 7 bases matching TRBD1. CDR3 size: 14 residues. J was trimmed by 2 bases and V by 9 bases; bases with no gene match: 6. Germline V gene lookup returns CDR1 ENHRY and CDR2 SYGVKD. The CDR3 nucleotides are TGTGCCATTTCCAGGGACAGTAACACCGGGGAGCTGTTTTTT. Its translation: CAISRDSNTGELFF.

The chain joins TRBV6-1 to TRBJ2-4, with D unresolved. Deletions cut 4 bases from V and 5 bases from J, with 12 bases between. Looked up from germline, CDR1 is MNHNS and CDR2 is SASEGT. There are 14 residues in the CDR3. The CDR3 nucleotides are TGTGCCAGCAGTGTATCAGGAGAGGAAAACATTCAGTACTTC. It codes for CASSVSGEENIQYF.

The rearrangement joins TRBV6-5 to TRBJ2-7; TRBD1 agrees at 10 bases. CDR3 length: 16 residues. V dropped 4 bases and J dropped 5; count of bases not matched to a gene: 11. Germline CDR1 is MNHEY and CDR2 is SVGAGI. The CDR3 DNA follows: TGTGCCAGCAGTTTGGTATCAGGACAGGGGGGCCACGAGCAGTACTTC. It specifies CASSLVSGQGGHEQYF.

The gene calls are TRBV6-5 and TRBJ2-7, with 13 positions matching TRBD2. The V gene's germline CDR1 is MNHEY and CDR2 SVGAGI. V lost 6 bases and J lost 7; bases outside the gene matches: 6. The CDR3 has 14 residues. As DNA, the CDR3 is TGTGCCAGCAGAATCGGACTAGCGGGAGCGGAGCAGTACTTC. Protein: CASRIGLAGAEQYF.

V is TRBV6-4 and J is TRBJ1-5; 10 positions agree with TRBD1. The J segment lost 0 bases and the V segment lost 10 bases, leaving 15 bases of the junction unmatched. Germline V gene lookup returns CDR1 MRHNA and CDR2 SNTAGT. This CDR3 is 18 amino acids long. The CDR3 reads CAIAPVGQGRYSNQPQHF. For the CDR3, the DNA is TGTGCCATCGCCCCGGTGGGACAGGGGAGATATAGCAATCAGCCCCAGCATTTT.

The rearrangement uses TRBV2 and TRBJ2-3, with 13 nucleotides matching TRBD2. This CDR3 has 17 amino acids. V lost 4 bases, J lost 3 bases, and 7 bases stayed unmatched. Germline V lookup: CDR1 SNHLY, CDR2 FYNNEI. The CDR3 loop reads CASSASAGLAGTDTQYF. The CDR3 DNA follows: TGTGCCAGCAGTGCTTCAGCGGGACTAGCGGGAACAGATACGCAGTATTTT.

CDR3 sequence reads: CASSLAPGIQETQYF. The CDR3 bases are TGCGCCAGCAGCTTGGCCCCTGGAATACAAGAGACCCAGTACTTC. The rearrangement joins TRBV5-1 to TRBJ2-5; D is uncertain. The length of the CDR3 is 15 residues. Germline-derived CDR1 and CDR2 are SGHRS and YFSETQ. V was cut by 0 bases and J by 2 bases, with 11 bases left in between.

The V and J genes are TRBV2 and TRBJ1-4; TRBD1 aligns across 7 bases. This CDR3 is 17 amino acids long. V shed 4 bases and J 8 bases; nucleotides not matched to a gene: 16. The germline CDR1 and CDR2 sequences are SNHLY and FYNNEI. For the CDR3, the DNA is TGTGCCAGCAGTGTATCTTGGACAGGCCTAAGGAGGGAAAAACTGTTTTTT. It translates to CASSVSWTGLRREKLFF.

This clone appeared a few times. V is TRBV6-1 and J is TRBJ1-2; TRBD1 is a possible D gene (5 bases). The CDR3 runs 12 residues. The germline V gene has CDR1 MNHNS and CDR2 SASEGT. Trimming removed 8 bases from V and 4 bases from J, with 11 bases in between. CDR3 loop: CASVKGSYGYTF. CDR3 nucleotides: TGTGCCAGCGTTAAGGGGAGCTATGGCTACACCTTC.

V gene TRBV11-3 combines with J gene TRBJ1-6; no definite D call. Germline V CDR1 and CDR2: SGHNT, YENEEA. With 3 bases removed from V and 8 bases from J, the gap between germline ends came to 11 bases. The CDR3 has 14 residues. CDR3 nucleotides: TGTGCCAGCAGCTTCCTGGCTGGAGATTCACCCCTCCACTTT. It yields the protein CASSFLAGDSPLHF.

This clone was seen only a few times. This rearrangement joins TRBV15 to TRBJ2-7; D may match TRBD1 or TRBD2 (5 bases each). There are 14 residues in the CDR3. Trimming took 0 bases from V and 0 from J, leaving 6 bases between them. Per the germline V gene, CDR1 is LNHNV and CDR2 is YYDKDF (reference sequence). CDR3 region: CATSREGTSYEQYF. The CDR3 coding sequence is TGTGCCACCAGCAGAGAGGGGACCTCCTACGAGCAGTACTTC.

The chain is built from TRBV6-6 and TRBJ1-1; a possible D gene is TRBD1 (5 bases). The CDR3 consists of 16 residues. Between the trimmed V and J ends, which lost 6 bases and 2 bases, there was a span of 19 bases. The V gene's germline CDR1 is MNHNY and CDR2 SVGAGI (reference sequence). CDR3 region: CASRPYEGSSNTEAFF. The CDR3 region has the DNA TGTGCCAGCAGGCCCTACGAGGGGTCGAGTAACACTGAAGCTTTCTTT.

The rearrangement uses TRBV6-6 and TRBJ1-4; TRBD1 is a possible D gene (6 bases). Per germline, CDR1 MNHNY and CDR2 SVGAGI (reference sequence). V was cut by 6 bases and J by 8 bases, with 10 bases left in between. This CDR3 contains 12 residues. The CDR3 DNA follows: TGTGCCAGCAGACAGGGTTGGGAAAAACTGTTTTTT. It specifies CASRQGWEKLFF.

This chain connects TRBV7-2 to TRBJ2-6; D perhaps matches TRBD2 (5 bases). The germline V and J ends were trimmed by 3 bases and 1 base, with 16 bases remaining between them. Germline-derived CDR1 and CDR2 are SGHTA and FQGNSA. This CDR3 has 18 amino acids. CDR3 sequence: CASSFLPLAFSGANVLTF. The CDR3 DNA follows: TGTGCCAGCAGCTTCTTACCGCTAGCCTTTTCTGGGGCCAACGTCCTGACTTTC.

The chain is built from TRBV11-2 and TRBJ1-1, with TRBD1 matching over 7 bases. This CDR3 comprises 13 residues. The J segment lost 6 bases and the V segment lost 6 bases, leaving 7 bases of the junction unmatched. Per the germline V gene, CDR1 is SGHAT and CDR2 is FQNNGV. CDR3 sequence (DNA): TGTGCCAGCAGGTCAGGGGGGTGGGCTGAAGCTTTCTTT. This gives the protein CASRSGGWAEAFF.

This clone was observed a few times. The V gene is TRBV10-3, the J gene TRBJ2-7; 8 bases fit TRBD2. The germline CDR1 and CDR2 sequences are ENHRY and SYGVKD. V shed 6 bases, J shed 1 base, and the junction held 2 bases outside the gene matches. The CDR3 length is 13 residues. CDR3 nucleotides: TGTGCCATCAGCACTAGCGGATCCTACGAGCAGTACTTC. This encodes CAISTSGSYEQYF.

The chain couples TRBV6-6 to TRBJ2-5; 11 nucleotides line up with TRBD2. Germline lookup yields CDR1 MNHNY and CDR2 SVGAGI (reference sequence). The CDR3 consists of 15 residues. Trimming cost V 4 bases and J 1 base; bases outside gene matches: 2. This CDR3 is CASSSSGGFQETQYF. The CDR3 nucleotides read TGTGCCAGCAGTTCTAGCGGGGGGTTCCAAGAGACCCAGTACTTC.

This clone came up a few times. The chain has TRBV5-1 and TRBJ2-6, with D hard to call. Trimming removed 0 bases from V and 2 bases from J, with 6 bases in between. Germline CDR1 SGHRS, CDR2 YFSETQ. This CDR3 comprises 15 residues. CDR3 protein: CASSLGDTGANVLTF. The CDR3 bases are TGCGCCAGCAGCTTGGGAGATACTGGGGCCAACGTCCTGACTTTC.

The table lists this clone with a count of one. The gene calls are TRBV4-3 and TRBJ2-3; D is undetermined. Germline V gene data show CDR1 as LGHNA and CDR2 as YSLEER. The length of the CDR3 is 15 residues. Trimming removed 0 bases at V and 2 bases at J, with 9 bases between. The chain's CDR3 is CASSQDRLYTDTQYF. The DNA of the CDR3 is TGCGCCAGCAGCCAAGATCGGCTTTACACAGATACGCAGTATTTT.

CDR3 coding DNA: TGCAGCGGTGGGACAGGGTACCCCGGGGAGCTGTTTTTT. Its protein is CSGGTGYPGELFF. The rearrangement joins TRBV29-1 to TRBJ2-2; 9 bases are a match to TRBD1. CDR1 and CDR2 from the germline V gene are SQVTM and ANQGSEA. This CDR3 region has 13 residues. V trimming: 7 bases; J trimming: 6 bases; junction bases outside the gene matches: 6.

The table lists this clone with a few counts. The V and J genes are TRBV29-1 and TRBJ2-6; D not certain. Trimming cost V 6 bases and J 1 base, with 7 bases left between them. This CDR3 is built from 13 residues. Germline assignment: CDR1 SQVTM and CDR2 ANQGSEA. This chain's CDR3 is CSVKPSGANVLTF. The CDR3 DNA sequence: TGCAGCGTGAAACCATCTGGGGCCAACGTCCTGACTTTC.

This clone was counted between two and nine times. The V gene is TRBV7-8, the J gene TRBJ2-5; 14 bases are shared with TRBD2. CDR1 is SGHVS and CDR2 is FQNEAQ in the germline V gene. CDR3 length: 18 amino acids. V shed 7 bases and J 1 base; nucleotides not matched to a gene: 11. CDR3 sequence reads: CASTYGGLAGGIQETQYF. The CDR3 region has the DNA TGTGCCAGCACCTACGGAGGACTAGCGGGAGGAATCCAAGAGACCCAGTACTTC.

V usage is TRBV7-3 and J usage is TRBJ2-3; TRBD2 is a possible D gene (6 bases). CDR3 length equals 15 residues. With 0 bases removed from V and 1 base from J, the gap between germline ends came to 8 bases. Germline CDR1 SGHTA, CDR2 FQGTGA. The chain's CDR3 is CASSLTSGGTDTQYF. The CDR3 DNA sequence: TGTGCCAGCAGCTTAACGTCGGGAGGCACAGATACGCAGTATTTT.